This is a list of T cell receptor beta chains from one sample in a study of metastatic and nonmetastatic thyroid tumors. TCRdb redid the clone calls on the PCR reads using MiXCR. The table records around 70,000 clones, roughly 18% of them present only once. Sequencing was performed on blood. Every receptor here comes from a female donor with papillary thyroid cancer or a benign thyroid nodule (not recorded which). Some clones in this sample may be carry-over from other donors' samples. Each CDR3 is given with its conserved first and last residue. D genes are given only for firm matches. The size entry is marked missing in some rows and otherwise reads once, few, many or a size class.

v_gene: TRBV7-3; abundance: many; j_gene: TRBJ2-1; d_gene: TRBD2; len: 15; CDR3nt: TGTGCCAGCAGCCCAGAGGGACTAGCCTACAATGAGCAGTTCTTC; CDR3aa: CASSPEGLAYNEQFF
v_gene: TRBV29-1; abundance: many; j_gene: TRBJ2-6; d_gene: TRBD1; len: 14; CDR3nt: TGCAGCGCCGGGACAGCCTCTGGGGCCAACGTCCTGACTTTC; CDR3aa: CSAGTASGANVLTF
v_gene: TRBV7-8; abundance: many; j_gene: TRBJ2-2; d_gene: .; len: 15; CDR3nt: TGTGCCAGCAGCTACCCCAGGGGGGGCAACGGGGAGCTGTTTTTT; CDR3aa: CASSYPRGGNGELFF
v_gene: TRBV6-2/TRBV6-3; abundance: many; j_gene: TRBJ1-5; d_gene: .; len: 15; CDR3nt: TGTGCCAGCAGTTACCACCCAGGGGCGGATCAGCCCCAGCATTTT; CDR3aa: CASSYHPGADQPQHF
v_gene: TRBV5-6; abundance: many; j_gene: TRBJ1-1; d_gene: .; len: 11; CDR3nt: TGTGCCAGCAGCTTAGGACCTGAAGCTTTCTTT; CDR3aa: CASSLGPEAFF
v_gene: TRBV11-2; abundance: many; j_gene: TRBJ2-5; d_gene: .; len: 13; CDR3nt: TGTGCCAGCAGCGGCGCGGACCAAGAGACCCAGTACTTC; CDR3aa: CASSGADQETQYF
v_gene: TRBV6-5; abundance: .; j_gene: TRBJ2-3; d_gene: .; len: 15; CDR3nt: TGTGCCAGCAGTTACTCGCGCGGGGGCACAGATACGCAGTATTTT; CDR3aa: CASSYSRGGTDTQYF
v_gene: TRBV5-1; abundance: many; j_gene: TRBJ2-3; d_gene: TRBD2; len: 16; CDR3nt: TGCGCCAGCAGCTTGCGGGTAGCGGGGAGCACAGATACGCAGTATTTT; CDR3aa: CASSLRVAGSTDTQYF
v_gene: TRBV2; abundance: many; j_gene: TRBJ1-4; d_gene: .; len: 14; CDR3nt: TGTGCCAGCACCCCGGGCAGGATTAATGAAAAACTGTTTTTT; CDR3aa: CASTPGRINEKLFF
v_gene: TRBV27; abundance: .; j_gene: TRBJ1-1; d_gene: TRBD1; len: 15; CDR3nt: TGTGCCAGCAGTTTAAGAGGACAGGGTGGCACTGAAGCTTTCTTT; CDR3aa: CASSLRGQGGTEAFF
v_gene: TRBV12-3/TRBV12-4; abundance: .; j_gene: TRBJ1-5; d_gene: .; len: 16; CDR3nt: TGTGCCAGCAGTGCTACGACTGGGGATAGCAATCAGCCCCAGCATTTT; CDR3aa: CASSATTGDSNQPQHF
v_gene: TRBV12-5; abundance: many; j_gene: TRBJ2-7; d_gene: .; len: 13; CDR3nt: TGTGCTAGTGGATATAGCGGCTCCTACGAGCAGTACTTC; CDR3aa: CASGYSGSYEQYF
v_gene: TRBV9; abundance: many; j_gene: TRBJ2-3; d_gene: TRBD2; len: 14; CDR3nt: TGTGCCAGCAGCCTTAGGACTAGCTTAGATACGCAGTATTTT; CDR3aa: CASSLRTSLDTQYF
v_gene: TRBV6-5; abundance: few; j_gene: TRBJ1-5; d_gene: .; len: 14; CDR3nt: TGTGCCAGCAGTTACGGCAGGGGCTGGCAGCCCCAGCATTTT; CDR3aa: CASSYGRGWQPQHF
v_gene: TRBV18; abundance: .; j_gene: TRBJ2-7; d_gene: .; len: 15; CDR3nt: TGTGCCAGCTCACCACCGGTGGGCGGGAACAACGAGCAGTACTTC; CDR3aa: CASSPPVGGNNEQYF
v_gene: TRBV27; abundance: .; j_gene: TRBJ2-3; d_gene: .; len: 16; CDR3nt: TGTGCCAGCAAACCCGGAGCTGGATCTAGCACATATACGCAGTATTTT; CDR3aa: CASKPGAGSSTYTQYF
v_gene: TRBV7-9; abundance: many; j_gene: TRBJ1-1; d_gene: TRBD1; len: 11; CDR3nt: TGTGCCAGCAGCGGGGACAGGGGAGCTTTCTTT; CDR3aa: CASSGDRGAFF
v_gene: TRBV28; abundance: .; j_gene: TRBJ1-2; d_gene: .; len: 12; CDR3nt: TGTGCCAGCAGTGAAACGCGCCTAACCTACACCTTC; CDR3aa: CASSETRLTYTF
v_gene: TRBV7-9; abundance: .; j_gene: TRBJ1-1; d_gene: .; len: 14; CDR3nt: TGTGCCAGCAGCTTAGGGCAGGCTTTCTCGGGCGCTTTCTTT; CDR3aa: CASSLGQAFSGAFF
v_gene: TRBV30; abundance: .; j_gene: TRBJ2-1; d_gene: .; len: 14; CDR3nt: TGTGCCTGGAGGTCGGCTGGAGTACTCAATGAGCAGTTCTTC; CDR3aa: CAWRSAGVLNEQFF
v_gene: TRBV13; abundance: many; j_gene: TRBJ1-4; d_gene: .; len: 14; CDR3nt: TGTGCCAGCAGCTTTAGACAGCACAATGAAAAACTGTTTTTT; CDR3aa: CASSFRQHNEKLFF
v_gene: TRBV5-1; abundance: many; j_gene: TRBJ2-3; d_gene: .; len: 20; CDR3nt: TGCGCCAGCAGCTTGTTAATGAATAGCGGAATAAAGGGAAGCACAGATACGCAGTATTTT; CDR3aa: CASSLLMNSGIKGSTDTQYF
v_gene: TRBV12-3/TRBV12-4; abundance: few; j_gene: TRBJ2-3; d_gene: .; len: 11; CDR3nt: TGTGCCAGCAGTTTATCCGCCGGGCAGTATTTT; CDR3aa: CASSLSAGQYF
v_gene: TRBV6-6; abundance: many; j_gene: TRBJ1-5; d_gene: .; len: 19; CDR3nt: TGTGCCAGCAGTAAGGGTCAGGACCCCAACTTGGACAGCAATCAGCCCCAGCATTTT; CDR3aa: CASSKGQDPNLDSNQPQHF
v_gene: TRBV11-1; abundance: many; j_gene: TRBJ1-1; d_gene: .; len: 17; CDR3nt: TGTGCCAGCAGCTTATACGTACCGATGGACTTCCTGACTGAAGCTTTCTTT; CDR3aa: CASSLYVPMDFLTEAFF
v_gene: TRBV12-3/TRBV12-4; abundance: many; j_gene: TRBJ1-4; d_gene: .; len: 15; CDR3nt: TGTGCCAGCAGGGACGTGGGTGACGGTAATGAAAAACTGTTTTTT; CDR3aa: CASRDVGDGNEKLFF
v_gene: TRBV19; abundance: many; j_gene: TRBJ2-7; d_gene: TRBD2; len: 15; CDR3nt: TGTGCCAGTAGCCCCGGACTAGCGGGGATCTACGAGCAGTACTTC; CDR3aa: CASSPGLAGIYEQYF
v_gene: TRBV28; abundance: many; j_gene: TRBJ1-1; d_gene: .; len: 14; CDR3nt: TGTGCCAGCAGTTTACGGGGGGCGCGCACTGAAGCTTTCTTT; CDR3aa: CASSLRGARTEAFF
v_gene: TRBV11-2; abundance: .; j_gene: TRBJ1-1; d_gene: .; len: 18; CDR3nt: TGTGCCAGCAGCCCACCGACTTCAGGGGCTCAGGTGAACACTGAAGCTTTCTTT; CDR3aa: CASSPPTSGAQVNTEAFF
v_gene: TRBV20-1; abundance: many; j_gene: TRBJ2-1; d_gene: .; len: 13; CDR3nt: TGCAGTGCTAAATCGACTAGTTTCAATGAGCAGTTCTTC; CDR3aa: CSAKSTSFNEQFF
v_gene: TRBV28; abundance: many; j_gene: TRBJ2-4; d_gene: TRBD1; len: 15; CDR3nt: TGTGCCAGCAGTTTCAGGGGGCTGGCCAAAAACATTCAGTACTTC; CDR3aa: CASSFRGLAKNIQYF
v_gene: TRBV6-4; abundance: few; j_gene: TRBJ2-1; d_gene: TRBD1; len: 14; CDR3nt: TGTGCCAGCAGTGACGGGACAGGGGTCGATGAGCAGTTCTTC; CDR3aa: CASSDGTGVDEQFF
v_gene: TRBV19; abundance: many; j_gene: TRBJ1-4; d_gene: .; len: 13; CDR3nt: TGTGCCAGTAGTATAGGGAGTTATGAAAAACTGTTTTTT; CDR3aa: CASSIGSYEKLFF
v_gene: TRBV6-5; abundance: many; j_gene: TRBJ2-1; d_gene: TRBD2; len: 12; CDR3nt: TGTGCCAGCAGTTATACGGGAGGGGTCCAGTTCTTC; CDR3aa: CASSYTGGVQFF
v_gene: TRBV30; abundance: medium-sized; j_gene: TRBJ1-2; d_gene: .; len: 13; CDR3nt: TGTGCCTGGAAACTGGCAGGCAACTATGGCTACACCTTC; CDR3aa: CAWKLAGNYGYTF
v_gene: TRBV6-1; abundance: .; j_gene: TRBJ1-1; d_gene: TRBD1; len: 12; CDR3nt: TGTGCCAGCAGTGAACAGGGGGCTGAAGCTTTCTTT; CDR3aa: CASSEQGAEAFF
v_gene: TRBV6-6; abundance: few; j_gene: TRBJ2-1; d_gene: .; len: 14; CDR3nt: TGTGCCAGCAGTTACCAGGGCGCCTACAATGAGCAGTTCTTC; CDR3aa: CASSYQGAYNEQFF
v_gene: TRBV3-1; abundance: many; j_gene: TRBJ1-1; d_gene: .; len: 15; CDR3nt: TGTGCCAGCAGCCAGTTACAGGGAAGGAACACTGAAGCTTTCTTT; CDR3aa: CASSQLQGRNTEAFF
v_gene: TRBV28; abundance: few; j_gene: TRBJ1-2; d_gene: .; len: 13; CDR3nt: TGTGCCAGCAGTTTATGGCAGTACTATGGCTACACCTTC; CDR3aa: CASSLWQYYGYTF
v_gene: TRBV5-1; abundance: many; j_gene: TRBJ1-4; d_gene: .; len: 14; CDR3nt: TGCGCCAGCAGCGCGGACGGACGGCTAGAAAAACTGTTTTTT; CDR3aa: CASSADGRLEKLFF
v_gene: TRBV28; abundance: .; j_gene: TRBJ2-1; d_gene: .; len: 13; CDR3nt: TGTGCCAGCAGTTGGACTATAGGGAGTGAGCAGTTCTTC; CDR3aa: CASSWTIGSEQFF
v_gene: TRBV4-1; abundance: many; j_gene: TRBJ2-5; d_gene: .; len: 15; CDR3nt: TGCGCCAGCAGCCAAGATCGGGGCGACCAAGAGACCCAGTACTTC; CDR3aa: CASSQDRGDQETQYF
v_gene: TRBV20-1; abundance: many; j_gene: TRBJ2-3; d_gene: .; len: 14; CDR3nt: TGCAGTGCTGCTCCCCTCTTGGCGCCGGATACGCAGTATTTT; CDR3aa: CSAAPLLAPDTQYF
v_gene: TRBV7-9; abundance: many; j_gene: TRBJ1-1; d_gene: .; len: 11; CDR3nt: TGTGCCAGCGGTATGAACACTGAAGCTTTCTTT; CDR3aa: CASGMNTEAFF
v_gene: TRBV5-6; abundance: .; j_gene: TRBJ2-7; d_gene: .; len: 12; CDR3nt: TGTGCCAGCAGCTTGGCGGGCTTTGAGCAGTACTTC; CDR3aa: CASSLAGFEQYF
v_gene: TRBV6-2/TRBV6-3; abundance: many; j_gene: TRBJ2-7; d_gene: TRBD1; len: 14; CDR3nt: TGTGCCAGCAGTGGGACAGGGGTCCCCTACGAGCAGTACTTC; CDR3aa: CASSGTGVPYEQYF
v_gene: TRBV29-1; abundance: many; j_gene: TRBJ2-5; d_gene: .; len: 12; CDR3nt: TGCAGCGTTGAGGGGGTTCAAGAGACCCAGTACTTC; CDR3aa: CSVEGVQETQYF
v_gene: TRBV6-2/TRBV6-3; abundance: .; j_gene: TRBJ2-1; d_gene: .; len: 11; CDR3nt: TGTGCCAGCAGTTACTCGATTGAGCAGTTCTTC; CDR3aa: CASSYSIEQFF
v_gene: TRBV3-1; abundance: .; j_gene: TRBJ2-3; d_gene: .; len: 13; CDR3nt: .; CDR3aa: CASSQVAGGIGYF
v_gene: TRBV7-8; abundance: many; j_gene: TRBJ2-5; d_gene: TRBD1; len: 16; CDR3nt: TGTGCCAGCAGCCGAGAGGACAGGGGGTTGCAAGAGACCCAGTACTTC; CDR3aa: CASSREDRGLQETQYF
v_gene: TRBV4-2; abundance: many; j_gene: TRBJ2-1; d_gene: TRBD1; len: 15; CDR3nt: TGTGCCAGCAGCCAAGTACAGGGGGAGAACAATGAGCAGTTCTTC; CDR3aa: CASSQVQGENNEQFF
v_gene: TRBV7-8; abundance: many; j_gene: TRBJ1-5; d_gene: .; len: 15; CDR3nt: TGTGCCAGCAGTCTACAGGGAGGGAGCAATCAGCCCCAGCATTTT; CDR3aa: CASSLQGGSNQPQHF
v_gene: TRBV15; abundance: few; j_gene: TRBJ2-7; d_gene: .; len: 14; CDR3nt: TGTGCCACCAGCCGCAGTGGAAACCGCTACGAGCAGTACTTC; CDR3aa: CATSRSGNRYEQYF
v_gene: TRBV7-2; abundance: many; j_gene: TRBJ2-3; d_gene: .; len: 12; CDR3nt: TGTGCCAGCAGCTCCCCGGGGAATACGCAGTATTTT; CDR3aa: CASSSPGNTQYF
v_gene: TRBV7-3; abundance: few; j_gene: TRBJ1-3; d_gene: TRBD1; len: 15; CDR3nt: TGTGCCAGCAGCTTATCAGGGGGCTTTGGAAACACCATATATTTT; CDR3aa: CASSLSGGFGNTIYF
v_gene: TRBV4-1; abundance: .; j_gene: TRBJ2-4; d_gene: .; len: 15; CDR3nt: TGCGCCAGCAGCCAAGGGTGGGCCGCCAGGTGGGATCAGTACTTC; CDR3aa: CASSQGWAARWDQYF
v_gene: TRBV6-1; abundance: few; j_gene: TRBJ2-1; d_gene: .; len: 11; CDR3nt: TGTGCCAGCAGTAGCTACGATGAGCAGTTCTTC; CDR3aa: CASSSYDEQFF
v_gene: TRBV6-1; abundance: many; j_gene: TRBJ1-6; d_gene: TRBD1; len: 14; CDR3nt: TGTGCCAGCAGTTCGGACAGGCATAATTCACCCCTCCACTTT; CDR3aa: CASSSDRHNSPLHF
v_gene: TRBV5-4; abundance: .; j_gene: TRBJ2-2; d_gene: TRBD2; len: 15; CDR3nt: TGTGCCAGCAGCTTGGGACTAGCGGGGACCGGGGAGCTGTTTTTT; CDR3aa: CASSLGLAGTGELFF
v_gene: TRBV9; abundance: many; j_gene: TRBJ1-2; d_gene: .; len: 14; CDR3nt: TGTGCCAGCAGCGTAGAGCAGGGAGGCTATGGCTACACCTTC; CDR3aa: CASSVEQGGYGYTF